The source of this T cell receptor beta chain is a study of identical twins. This clonotype occurred a few times. No donor was unhealthy or non-Caucasian. The cDNA had a unique molecular identifier and a template-switch universal primer site. Each CDR3 protein is one row after TCRdb ran MiXCR on the 5' RACE reads. The data show roughly 1.6 million distinct CDR3 sequences, roughly 35% seen once. Between the trimmed V and J ends, which lost 6 bases and 5 bases, there was a span of 14 bases. The CDR3 consists of 13 residues. Germline lookup yields CDR1 MNHEY and CDR2 SVGEGT. V and J are TRBV6-2 or TRBV6-3 and TRBJ2-7; no firm D call. Sample: cord blood. The receptor was isolated from a newborn girl in good health. The CDR3 loop is CASSASAGHEQYF. The CDR3 DNA reads as TGTGCCAGCAGCGCATCCGCCGGGCACGAGCAGTACTTC.